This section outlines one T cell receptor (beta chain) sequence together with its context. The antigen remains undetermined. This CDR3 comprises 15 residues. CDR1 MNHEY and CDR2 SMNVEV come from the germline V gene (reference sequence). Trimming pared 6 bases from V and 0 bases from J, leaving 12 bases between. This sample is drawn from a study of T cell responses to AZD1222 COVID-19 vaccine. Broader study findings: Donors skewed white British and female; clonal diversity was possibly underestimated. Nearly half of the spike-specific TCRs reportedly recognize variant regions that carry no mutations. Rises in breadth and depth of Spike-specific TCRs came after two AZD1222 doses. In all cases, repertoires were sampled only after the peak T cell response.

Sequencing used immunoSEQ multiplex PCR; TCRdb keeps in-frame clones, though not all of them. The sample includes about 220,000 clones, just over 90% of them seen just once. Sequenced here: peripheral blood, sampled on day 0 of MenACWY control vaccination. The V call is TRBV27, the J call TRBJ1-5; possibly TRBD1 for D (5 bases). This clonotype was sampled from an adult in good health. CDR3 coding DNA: TGTGCCAGCAGACCAGGGATAGTTAGCAATCAGCCCCAGCATTTT. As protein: CASRPGIVSNQPQHF.